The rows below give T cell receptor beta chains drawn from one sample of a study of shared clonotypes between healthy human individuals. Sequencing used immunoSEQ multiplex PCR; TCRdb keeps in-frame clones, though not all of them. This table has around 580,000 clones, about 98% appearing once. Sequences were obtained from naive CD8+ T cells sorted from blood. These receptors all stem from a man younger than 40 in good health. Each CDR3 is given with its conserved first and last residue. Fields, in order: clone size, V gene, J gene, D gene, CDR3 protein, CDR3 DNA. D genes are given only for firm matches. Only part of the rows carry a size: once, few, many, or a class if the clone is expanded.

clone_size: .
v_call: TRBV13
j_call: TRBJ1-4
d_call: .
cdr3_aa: CASSLPGIREKLFF
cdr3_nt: TGTGCCAGCAGCTTACCGGGGATTCGCGAAAAACTGTTTTTT

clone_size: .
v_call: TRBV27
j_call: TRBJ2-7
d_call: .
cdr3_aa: CASSSSDGGYEQYF
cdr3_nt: .

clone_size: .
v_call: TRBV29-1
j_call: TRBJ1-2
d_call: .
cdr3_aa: CSVEDPLQAYGYTF
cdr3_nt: TGCAGCGTTGAAGATCCCTTACAGGCCTATGGCTACACCTTC

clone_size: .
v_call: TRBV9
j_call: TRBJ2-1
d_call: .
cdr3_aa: CASTPGTFLSSYNEQFF
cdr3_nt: TGTGCCAGCACCCCCGGGACTTTTTTAAGCTCCTACAATGAGCAGTTCTTC

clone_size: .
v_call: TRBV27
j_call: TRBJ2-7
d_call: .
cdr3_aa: CASSQLSSYEQYF
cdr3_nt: TGTGCCAGCAGCCAACTAAGCTCCTACGAGCAGTACTTC

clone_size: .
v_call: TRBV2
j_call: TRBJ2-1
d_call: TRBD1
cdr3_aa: CASRGQGVYRGNEQFF
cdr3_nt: TGTGCCAGCAGGGGACAGGGAGTGTACAGGGGCAATGAGCAGTTCTTC

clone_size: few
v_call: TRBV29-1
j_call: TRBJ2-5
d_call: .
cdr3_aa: CSVEVDLGETQYF
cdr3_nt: TGCAGCGTTGAAGTCGACCTCGGGGAGACCCAGTACTTC

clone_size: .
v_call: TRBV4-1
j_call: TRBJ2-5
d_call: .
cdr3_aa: CASSQRGGLQETQYF
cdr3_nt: TGCGCCAGCAGCCAAAGAGGGGGACTTCAAGAGACCCAGTACTTC

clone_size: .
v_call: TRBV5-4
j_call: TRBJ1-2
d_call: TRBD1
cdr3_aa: CASSFTGGDGYTF
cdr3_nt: TGTGCCAGCAGCTTCACAGGGGGGGATGGCTACACCTTC

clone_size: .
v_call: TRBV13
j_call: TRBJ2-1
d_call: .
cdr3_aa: CASSPDTYNEQFF
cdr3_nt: TGTGCCAGCAGCCCGGACACCTACAATGAGCAGTTCTTC

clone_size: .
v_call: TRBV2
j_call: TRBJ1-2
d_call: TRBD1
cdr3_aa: CASRDGQGVHGYTF
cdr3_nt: TGTGCCAGCCGTGATGGACAGGGAGTACATGGCTACACCTTC

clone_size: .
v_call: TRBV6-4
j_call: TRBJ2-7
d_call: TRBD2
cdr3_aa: CASSDTQNTSGNSYEQYF
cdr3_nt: TGTGCCAGCAGTGACACCCAAAATACTAGCGGGAACTCCTACGAGCAGTACTTC

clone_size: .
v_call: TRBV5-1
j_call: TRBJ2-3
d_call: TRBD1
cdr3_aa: CASSSTGTETTDTQYF
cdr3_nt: TGCGCCAGCAGCTCGACAGGGACAGAGACCACAGATACGCAGTATTTT

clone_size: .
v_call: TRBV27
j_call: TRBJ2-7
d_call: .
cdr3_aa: CASSTGLTPYEQYF
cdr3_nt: TGTGCCAGCTCCACGGGGTTGACCCCCTACGAGCAGTACTTC

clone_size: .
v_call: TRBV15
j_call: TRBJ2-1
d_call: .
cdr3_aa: CATSRVQYNEQFF
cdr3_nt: TGTGCCACCAGCAGAGTACAGTACAATGAGCAGTTCTTC

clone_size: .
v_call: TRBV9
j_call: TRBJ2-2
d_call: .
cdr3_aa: CASSVGGGELFF
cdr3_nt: TGTGCCAGCAGCGTAGGGGGCGGGGAGCTGTTTTTT

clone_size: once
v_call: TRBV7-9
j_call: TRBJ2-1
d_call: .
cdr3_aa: CASSARQMYNEQFF
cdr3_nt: TGTGCCAGCAGCGCCCGCCAAATGTACAATGAGCAGTTCTTC

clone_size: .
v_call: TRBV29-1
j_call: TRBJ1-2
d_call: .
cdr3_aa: CSVDFSWWNYGYTF
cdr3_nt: TGCAGCGTTGATTTCAGTTGGTGGAACTATGGCTACACCTTC

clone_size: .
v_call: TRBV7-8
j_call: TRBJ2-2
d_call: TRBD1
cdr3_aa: CASSLTGVTNTGELFF
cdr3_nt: TGTGCCAGCAGCTTAACAGGGGTCACAAACACCGGGGAGCTGTTTTTT

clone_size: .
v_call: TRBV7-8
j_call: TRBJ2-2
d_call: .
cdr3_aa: CASSLSGELFF
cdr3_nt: TGTGCCAGCAGCTTATCCGGGGAGCTGTTTTTT

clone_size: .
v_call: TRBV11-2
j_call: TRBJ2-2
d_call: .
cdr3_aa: CASSLDLLGTENTGELFF
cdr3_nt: TGTGCCAGCAGCTTAGATCTCCTTGGGACGGAGAACACCGGGGAGCTGTTTTTT

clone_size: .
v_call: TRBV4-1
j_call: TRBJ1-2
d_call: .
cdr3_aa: CASSPLPSVTVNYGYTF
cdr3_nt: TGCGCCAGCAGCCCCCTCCCCTCCGTGACAGTTAACTATGGCTACACCTTC

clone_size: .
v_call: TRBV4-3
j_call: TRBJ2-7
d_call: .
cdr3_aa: CASSQYEGVAIYEQYF
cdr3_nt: TGCGCCAGCAGCCAATATGAGGGAGTAGCGATATACGAGCAGTACTTC

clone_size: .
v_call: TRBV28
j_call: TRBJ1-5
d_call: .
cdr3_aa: CASSPAGGDRNQPQHF
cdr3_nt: TGTGCCAGCAGCCCCGCGGGGGGGGATCGCAATCAGCCCCAGCATTTT

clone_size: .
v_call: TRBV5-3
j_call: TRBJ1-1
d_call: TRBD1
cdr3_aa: CARSRDRMNTEAFF
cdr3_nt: TGTGCCAGAAGCAGGGACAGAATGAACACTGAAGCTTTCTTT

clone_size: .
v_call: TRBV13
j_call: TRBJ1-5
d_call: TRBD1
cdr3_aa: CASSLGDQGAGNQPQHF
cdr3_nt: TGTGCCAGCAGCTTAGGGGATCAGGGGGCCGGCAATCAGCCCCAGCATTTT

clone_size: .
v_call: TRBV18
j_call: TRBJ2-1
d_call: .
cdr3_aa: CASSPPGDYNEQFF
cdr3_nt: TGTGCCAGCTCACCCCCAGGTGACTACAATGAGCAGTTCTTC

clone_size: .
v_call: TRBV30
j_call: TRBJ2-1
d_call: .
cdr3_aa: CAWSVRGHNEQFF
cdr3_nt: TGTGCCTGGAGTGTACGTGGGCACAATGAGCAGTTCTTC

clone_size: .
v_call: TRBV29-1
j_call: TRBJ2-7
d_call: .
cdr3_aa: CSVEDWRHTNSYEQYF
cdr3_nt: TGCAGCGTTGAAGACTGGAGACACACGAACTCCTACGAGCAGTACTTC

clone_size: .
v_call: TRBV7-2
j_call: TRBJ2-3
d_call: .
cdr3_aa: CASSLREDTQYF
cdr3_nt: TGTGCCAGCAGCTTACGGGAGGATACGCAGTATTTT

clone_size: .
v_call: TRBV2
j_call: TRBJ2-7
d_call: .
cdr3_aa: CASSAVSGTYEQYF
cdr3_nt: TGTGCCAGCAGTGCCGTCAGCGGAACCTACGAGCAGTACTTC

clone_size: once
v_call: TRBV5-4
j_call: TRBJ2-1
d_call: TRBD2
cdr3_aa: CASSQYSGRGNEQFF
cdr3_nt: TGTGCCAGCAGCCAATATAGCGGGAGGGGCAATGAGCAGTTCTTC

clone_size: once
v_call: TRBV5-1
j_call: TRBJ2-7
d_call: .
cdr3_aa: CASMGQGSYEQYF
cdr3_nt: TGCGCCAGCATGGGGCAGGGTTCCTACGAGCAGTACTTC

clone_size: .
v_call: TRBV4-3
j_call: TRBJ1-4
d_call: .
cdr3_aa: CASSQDWGGTLINEKLFF
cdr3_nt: TGCGCCAGCAGCCAAGATTGGGGAGGGACCCTGATTAATGAAAAACTGTTTTTT

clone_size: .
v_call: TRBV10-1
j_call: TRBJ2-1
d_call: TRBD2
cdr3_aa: CASSERRGSSNEQFF
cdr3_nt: TGCGCCAGCAGTGAGAGGCGCGGGAGTTCCAATGAGCAGTTCTTC

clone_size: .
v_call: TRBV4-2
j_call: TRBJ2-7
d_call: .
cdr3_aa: CASSLVKQGTYEQYF
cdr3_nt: TGTGCCAGCAGCCTTGTTAAGCAGGGAACCTACGAGCAGTACTTC

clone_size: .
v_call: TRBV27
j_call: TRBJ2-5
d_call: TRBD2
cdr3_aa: CASSYSGMLQETQYF
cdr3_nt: TGTGCCAGCAGCTACAGCGGGATGCTACAAGAGACCCAGTACTTC

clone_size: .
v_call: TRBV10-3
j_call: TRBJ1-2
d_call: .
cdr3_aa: CAFKQGAYGYTF
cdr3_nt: TGTGCCTTTAAACAGGGAGCCTATGGCTACACCTTC

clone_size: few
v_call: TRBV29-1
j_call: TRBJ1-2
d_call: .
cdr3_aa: CSVEDSNYGYTF
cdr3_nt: TGCAGCGTTGAGGATTCTAACTATGGCTACACCTTC

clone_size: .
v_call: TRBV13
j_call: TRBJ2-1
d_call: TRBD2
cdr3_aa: CASSLYSSGAYNEQFF
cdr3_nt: TGTGCCAGCAGCTTATATTCTAGCGGAGCCTACAATGAGCAGTTCTTC

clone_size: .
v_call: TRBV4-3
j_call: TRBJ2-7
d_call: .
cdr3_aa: CASSQSHSGLTSGEQYF
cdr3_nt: TGCGCCAGCAGCCAGTCACATTCGGGACTCACGAGCGGCGAGCAGTACTTC

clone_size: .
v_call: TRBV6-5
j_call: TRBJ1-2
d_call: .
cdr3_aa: CASSYSGYGYTF
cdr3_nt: TGTGCCAGCAGTTACTCAGGATATGGCTACACCTTC

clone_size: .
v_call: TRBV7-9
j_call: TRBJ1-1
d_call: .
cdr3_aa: CASSFLNTEAFF
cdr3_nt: TGTGCCAGCAGCTTTTTGAACACTGAAGCTTTCTTT

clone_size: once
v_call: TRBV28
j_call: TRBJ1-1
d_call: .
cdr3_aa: CASLRGGRGTEAFF
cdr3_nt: TGTGCCAGTCTCCGAGGGGGGAGAGGGACTGAAGCTTTCTTT

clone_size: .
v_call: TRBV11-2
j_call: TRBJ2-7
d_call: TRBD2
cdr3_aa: CASSLFAGAYEQYF
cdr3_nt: TGTGCCAGCAGCTTATTCGCGGGAGCTTACGAGCAGTACTTC

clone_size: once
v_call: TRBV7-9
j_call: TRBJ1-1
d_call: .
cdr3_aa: CASSSPSLEAFF
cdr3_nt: TGTGCCAGCAGCTCCCCCAGCCTGGAAGCTTTCTTT